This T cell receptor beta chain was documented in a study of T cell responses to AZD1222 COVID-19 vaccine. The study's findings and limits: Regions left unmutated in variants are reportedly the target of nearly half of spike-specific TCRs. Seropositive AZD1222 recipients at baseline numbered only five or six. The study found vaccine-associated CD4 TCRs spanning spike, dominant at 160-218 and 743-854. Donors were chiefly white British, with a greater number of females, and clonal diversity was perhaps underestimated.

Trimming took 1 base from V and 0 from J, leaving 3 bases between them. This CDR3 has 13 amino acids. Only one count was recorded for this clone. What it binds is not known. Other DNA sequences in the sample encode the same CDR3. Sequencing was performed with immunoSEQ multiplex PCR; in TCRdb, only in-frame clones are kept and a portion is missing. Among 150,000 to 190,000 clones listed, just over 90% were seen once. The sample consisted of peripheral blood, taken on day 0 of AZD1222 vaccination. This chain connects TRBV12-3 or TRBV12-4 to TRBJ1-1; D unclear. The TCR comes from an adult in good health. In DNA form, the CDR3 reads TGTGCCAGCAGTTTAGGGATGAACACTGAAGCTTTCTTT. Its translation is CASSLGMNTEAFF.